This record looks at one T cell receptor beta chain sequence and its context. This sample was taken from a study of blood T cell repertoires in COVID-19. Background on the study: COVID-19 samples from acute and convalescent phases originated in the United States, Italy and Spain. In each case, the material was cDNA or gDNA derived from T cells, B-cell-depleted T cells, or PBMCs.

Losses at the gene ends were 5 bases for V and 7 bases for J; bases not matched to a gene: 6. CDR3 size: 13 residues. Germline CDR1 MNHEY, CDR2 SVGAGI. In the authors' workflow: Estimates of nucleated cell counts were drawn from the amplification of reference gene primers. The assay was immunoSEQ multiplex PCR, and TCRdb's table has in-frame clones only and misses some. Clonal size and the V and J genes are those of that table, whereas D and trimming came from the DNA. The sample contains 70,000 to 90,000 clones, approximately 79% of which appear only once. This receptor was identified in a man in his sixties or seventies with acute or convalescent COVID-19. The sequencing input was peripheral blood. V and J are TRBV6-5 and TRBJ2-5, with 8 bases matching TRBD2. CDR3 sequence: CASSRGGLWTQYF. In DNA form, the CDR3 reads TGTGCCAGCAGTCGGGGGGGGTTGTGGACCCAGTACTTC.